This T cell receptor beta chain was recorded in a study of Graves' ophthalmopathy and Graves' hyperthyroidism. Study information: Ahead of any treatment, peripheral blood was obtained at the initial diagnosis.

This clonotype occurred many times. TCR beta CDR3 regions were amplified from RNA transcripts. The workflow started with a first-round RT-PCR run with HTBI primers and then moved on to a second-round multiplex PCR. Each CDR3 protein gets one entry after TCRdb re-called the multiplex PCR reads with MiXCR. Of more than 550,000 distinct CDR3 sequences in the sample, more than 40% are singletons; the top ten hold more than 2.5%. Moderate-to-severe activity, CAS at least 3, NOSPECS at least 4 and duration under 3 months characterized donors with ophthalmopathy. Other autoimmune disease, uncontrolled infection, pregnancy and lactation led to exclusion. PBMCs came from more than 7.5 ml of fresh peripheral blood. This clonotype originated in an adult man with Graves' ophthalmopathy. The sample comprised peripheral blood.

The CDR3 protein is CASSFLGAEAFF. The CDR3 DNA reads TGTGCCAGCAGCTTCCTCGGCGCTGAAGCTTTCTTT. The chain is built from TRBV7-9 and TRBJ1-1, with D hard to call. The CDR3 has 12 residues. From germline, CDR1 is SEHNR and CDR2 FQNEAQ (reference sequence). Trimming cost V 3 bases and J 6 bases, with 8 bases left between them. The full variable domain, with the rest looked up from reference TRBV7-9 and TRBJ1-1, is DTGVSQNPRHKITKRGQNVTFRCDPISEHNRLYWYRQTLGQGPEFLTYFQNEAQLEKSRLLSDRFSAERPKGSFSTLEIQRTEQGDSAMYLCASSFLGAEAFFGQGTRLTVV.